This passage covers 25 T cell receptor beta chains from one sample sequenced in a study of T-cell reconstitution after alpha-beta-depleted transplantation in children. TCRbeta library preparation incorporated unique molecular identifiers. MiXCR, run by TCRdb on the PCR reads, gives a single entry per CDR3 protein. In the table there are over 400,000 distinct CDR3 sequences, roughly 44% of which are singletons. The starting material was PBMCs, obtained before TCRalphabeta/CD19-depleted stem cell transplant. The receptors derive from a girl aged 2 to 9 with aplastic anemia, due to receive a stem cell transplant.

This chain links TRBV6-1 with TRBJ1-2; a weak D match, TRBD1 (6 bases). Germline CDR1 is MNHNS and CDR2 is SASEGT. The CDR3 has 14 amino acids. Trimming took off 3 bases at V and 1 base at J, with 9 bases between the two ends. This CDR3 reads CASSEGRGNYGYTF. The CDR3 bases are TGTGCCAGCAGTGAGGGCAGGGGTAACTATGGCTACACCTTC.

The rearrangement uses TRBV6-5 and TRBJ2-7; unclear D gene. The CDR3 has 13 amino acids. Germline V gene lookup returns CDR1 MNHEY and CDR2 SVGAGI. Trimming took 1 base from V and 3 from J, leaving 7 bases between them. For the CDR3, the DNA is TGTGCCAGCAGTTACTACCTATTCTACGAGCAGTACTTC. Protein: CASSYYLFYEQYF.

The DNA of the CDR3 is TGCAGTGCTAGGGGAGGGACTAGCGGGAGGAATGAGCAGTACTTC. It yields the protein CSARGGTSGRNEQYF. This chain connects TRBV20-1 to TRBJ2-7; 15 nucleotides line up with TRBD2. The CDR3 contains 15 residues. V lost 3 bases, J lost 7 bases, and 7 bases stayed unmatched. Looked up from germline, CDR1 is DFQATT and CDR2 is SNEGSKA (reference sequence).

The CDR3: CASSLASGRAKLAFF. CDR3 nucleotide sequence: TGTGCCAGCAGCTTGGCGAGCGGGAGGGCCAAACTGGCCTTCTTC. The chain carries TRBV5-6 and TRBJ2-1, with 10 bases matching TRBD2. V shed 0 bases, J shed 16 bases, and the junction held 13 bases outside the gene matches. The CDR3 runs to 15 residues. Germline loops: CDR1 SGHDT, CDR2 YYEEEE.

The chain uses TRBV5-5 and TRBJ1-1; weak D call: TRBD1 (5 bases). V was cut by 7 bases and J by 7 bases, with 20 bases left in between. CDR3 length: 14 residues. Per the germline V gene, CDR1 is SGHKS and CDR2 is YYEKEE (reference sequence). As DNA, the CDR3 is TGTGCCAGCGCGGCGCGGGGCACGGAGGGTGAAGCTTTCTTT. Encoded protein: CASAARGTEGEAFF.

This clonotype was recorded once. V is TRBV6-5 and J is TRBJ2-5, with 7 bases matching TRBD2. The germline gives CDR1 MNHEY, CDR2 SVGAGI. The CDR3 extends over 17 amino acids. With V trimmed by 2 bases and J by 9 bases, 18 bases remained unmatched. The CDR3 loop reads CASSYQVPTSSKGAQYF. The CDR3 coding sequence is TGTGCCAGCAGTTACCAGGTGCCGACTAGCAGTAAGGGTGCCCAGTACTTC.

About this clonotype: This may arise from a read error, as a much more abundant clone is one base away. The chain uses TRBV24-1 and TRBJ2-3; D is uncertain. CDR3 length: 11 residues. Trimming pared 5 bases from V and 1 base from J, leaving 0 bases between. CDR1 KGHDR and CDR2 SFDVKD come from the germline V gene. CDR3 sequence: CATSGTDTQYF. DNA for the CDR3: TGTGCCACCAGTGGCACAGATACGCAGTATTTT.

The chain is built from TRBV20-1 and TRBJ1-1; perhaps TRBD1 as D (6 bases). Deletions cut 2 bases from V and 3 bases from J, with 10 bases between. Per germline, CDR1 DFQATT and CDR2 SNEGSKA (reference sequence). The CDR3 covers 13 residues. CDR3 protein: CSARPRGDTEAFF. In nucleotides, the CDR3 is TGCAGTGCTAGACCCAGGGGCGACACTGAAGCTTTCTTT.

The rearrangement links TRBV7-3 to TRBJ2-3, with 11 bases fitting TRBD2. V shed 4 bases, J shed 4 bases, and the junction held 7 bases outside the gene matches. From germline, CDR1 is SGHTA and CDR2 FQGTGA. The CDR3 length is 16 residues. CDR3 coding DNA: TGTGCCAGCAGCTCCCTTAGCGGGGGGGCGGCAGATACGCAGTATTTT. It is translated as CASSSLSGGAADTQYF.

V and J are TRBV6-5 and TRBJ1-5; D ambiguous. This CDR3 has 14 amino acids. V lost 4 bases and J 0 bases, leaving 7 bases between the germline ends. CDR1 is MNHEY, CDR2 SVGAGI, per germline. This chain's CDR3 is CASSSAGSNQPQHF. CDR3 sequence (DNA): TGTGCCAGCAGTTCGGCCGGTAGCAATCAGCCCCAGCATTTT.

V gene TRBV7-7 combines with J gene TRBJ2-1; 11 nucleotides line up with TRBD2. The junction had 6 bases not matched to a gene; V was cut back by 5 bases and J by 6 bases. Germline V lookup: CDR1 SSHAT, CDR2 FNYEAQ (reference sequence). This CDR3 has 15 amino acids. CDR3 in amino acids: CASSRYSGRANEQFF. The CDR3, as DNA: TGTGCCAGCAGCCGATATAGCGGGAGGGCCAATGAGCAGTTCTTC. The full variable domain, its missing parts supplied by reference TRBV7-7 and TRBJ2-1, is GAGVSQSPRYKVTKRGQDVTLRCDPISSHATLYWYQQALGQGPEFLTYFNYEAQPDKSGLPSDRFSAERPEGSISTLTIQRTEQRDSAMYRCASSRYSGRANEQFFGPGTRLTVL.

The sample holds a few counts of this clonotype. This chain uses TRBV9 with TRBJ2-7; tentatively, D is TRBD2 (6 bases). CDR1 SGDLS and CDR2 YYNGEE come from the germline V gene. Trimming pared 0 bases from V and 0 bases from J, leaving 7 bases between. The CDR3 runs to 14 residues. As DNA, the CDR3 is TGTGCCAGCAGCGTAGACGGGAGCTCCTACGAGCAGTACTTC. It specifies CASSVDGSSYEQYF.

The V call is TRBV27, the J call TRBJ1-1; 8 bases fit TRBD1. CDR1 and CDR2 from the germline V gene are MNHEY and SMNVEV (reference sequence). V dropped 6 bases and J dropped 11; count of bases not matched to a gene: 14. This CDR3 comprises 14 residues. Written as DNA, the CDR3 is TGTGCCAGCAGAAATCCGGGACAGGACTGGAACGCTTTCTTT. This sequence encodes CASRNPGQDWNAFF.

This clonotype was found a few times. The chain joins TRBV20-1 to TRBJ1-2; tentatively, D is TRBD1 (6 bases). Germline CDR1 reads DFQATT; CDR2 reads SNEGSKA (reference sequence). This CDR3 has 14 residues. The ends were cut back, 0 bases at V and 4 bases at J, with 12 bases in the middle. In DNA form, the CDR3 reads TGCAGTGCTAGAGATCGGGGGGCCGGCTATGGCTACACCTTC. Translating it yields CSARDRGAGYGYTF.

The chain has TRBV30 and TRBJ2-1; D unresolved. The CDR3 sequence is 11 residues long. With 1 base removed from V and 8 bases from J, the gap between germline ends came to 6 bases. CDR1 GTSNPN and CDR2 SVGIG come from the germline V gene (reference sequence). CDR3 bases: TGTGCCTGGAGTGGGGCCGATGAGCAGTTCTTC. Translating it yields CAWSGADEQFF.

This clonotype occurred many times. The genes are TRBV7-9 and TRBJ2-2; D call uncertain. The CDR3 has 15 residues. Germline V gives CDR1 SEHNR, CDR2 FQNEAQ (reference sequence). V was pared by 2 bases and J by 6 bases, with 13 bases between. CDR3 in amino acids: CASSLSTERAGELFF. Written as DNA, the CDR3 is TGTGCCAGCAGCTTATCGACCGAAAGGGCCGGGGAGCTGTTTTTT.

CDR3 DNA: TGTGCCAGCAGTGACGAGGCGGGCACTGAAGCTTTCTTT. This gives the protein CASSDEAGTEAFF. The chain joins TRBV6-4 to TRBJ1-1, with D unresolved. Germline assignment: CDR1 MRHNA and CDR2 SNTAGT. The CDR3 length is 13 residues. Trimming left V 2 bases short and J 4 bases short, with 8 bases between.

In this sample, this clonotype turned up many times. CDR3 coding DNA: TGTGCCAGCAGCCACAGGGCCAACGAGCAGTACTTC. This gives the protein CASSHRANEQYF. This rearrangement joins TRBV14 to TRBJ2-7, with D possibly matching TRBD1 (5 bases). Germline V gene sequence: CDR1 SGHDN, CDR2 FVKESK. The CDR3 length is 12 residues. V shed 3 bases and J shed 5 bases, with 8 bases lying between them. Combining the CDR3 with reference TRBV14 and TRBJ2-7 gives the whole variable domain EAGVTQFPSHSVIEKGQTVTLRCDPISGHDNLYWYRRVMGKEIKFLLHFVKESKQDESGMPNNRFLAERTGGTYSTLKVQPAELEDSGVYFCASSHRANEQYFGPGTRLTVT.

The chain couples TRBV29-1 to TRBJ2-7; the match to TRBD2 covers 7 bases. The CDR3 covers 15 residues. Trimming removed 0 bases from V and 1 base from J; junction bases left unmatched: 6. Germline loops: CDR1 SQVTM, CDR2 ANQGSEA. CDR3 region: CSVEEPTGRSYEQYF. CDR3 bases: TGCAGCGTTGAAGAGCCAACCGGGAGGTCCTACGAGCAGTACTTC.

The sample holds many counts of this clonotype. V is TRBV7-6 and J is TRBJ2-1, with 7 positions matching TRBD1. The V gene end was trimmed by 5 bases and the J gene end by 8 bases; junction bases not matched to a gene: 15. The CDR3 contains 16 residues. Germline V lookup: CDR1 SGHVS, CDR2 FNYEAQ. The CDR3 coding sequence is TGTGCCAGCAGCCCGAGGGGGCGGAAGGGGTTCGATGAGCAGTTCTTC. Its protein product is CASSPRGRKGFDEQFF. Together with reference TRBV7-6 and TRBJ2-1, the CDR3 gives the full variable domain: GAGVSQSPRYKVTKRGQDVALRCDPISGHVSLYWYRQALGQGPEFLTYFNYEAQQDKSGLPNDRFSAERPEGSISTLTIQRTEQRDSAMYRCASSPRGRKGFDEQFFGPGTRLTVL.

At least ten counts were recorded for this clonotype. The chain uses TRBV4-1 and TRBJ2-7; D is unresolved. Per germline, CDR1 MGHRA and CDR2 YSYEKL. The CDR3 is made up of 11 amino acids. The ends were cut back, 1 base at V and 7 bases at J, with 5 bases in the middle. CDR3 sequence reads: CASSQADEQYF. CDR3 DNA sequence: TGCGCCAGCAGCCAAGCAGATGAGCAGTACTTC.

This clonotype appeared many times. The chain carries TRBV12-3 or TRBV12-4 and TRBJ1-1; weak D call: TRBD1 (5 bases). The CDR3 is 13 residues long. Trimming took off 6 bases at V and 6 bases at J, with 14 bases between the two ends. The CDR3 sequence: CASSRDTGSEAFF. CDR3 DNA: TGTGCCAGCAGCCGAGATACAGGATCTGAAGCTTTCTTT.

The V and J genes are TRBV27 and TRBJ2-7; 7 bases agree with TRBD1. CDR3 length equals 13 residues. Germline CDR1 MNHEY, CDR2 SMNVEV (reference sequence). V lost 6 bases, J lost 3 bases, and 5 bases stayed unmatched. CDR3 in amino acids: CASRRTGGYEQYF. CDR3 DNA sequence: TGTGCCAGCAGGAGGACAGGAGGCTACGAGCAGTACTTC.

This clonotype was recorded many times. V gene TRBV5-1 combines with J gene TRBJ2-7; maybe TRBD1 (6 bases). V lost 4 bases, J lost 0 bases, and 26 bases lay in between. The CDR3 has 19 residues. Germline CDR1 reads SGHRS; CDR2 reads YFSETQ. DNA for the CDR3: TGCGCCAGCAGCCTCCCAACAGGGAACGCGGGCTCCAGCTCCTACGAGCAGTACTTC. Residues: CASSLPTGNAGSSSYEQYF.

The J gene is TRBJ2-7, the V gene TRBV5-1; the match to TRBD1 covers 8 bases. The V gene end was trimmed by 4 bases and the J gene end by 6 bases; junction bases not matched to a gene: 12. Looked up from germline, CDR1 is SGHRS and CDR2 is YFSETQ. This CDR3 region has 15 residues. CDR3 sequence reads: CASSGRDRSRGEQYF. As DNA, the CDR3 is TGCGCCAGCAGCGGACGGGACAGGTCAAGGGGCGAGCAGTACTTC.